These 4 T cell receptor beta chains share one sample of origin, sequenced in a study of Tregs in tolerant kidney transplant recipients. Recipients received nonmyeloablative bone marrow transplants from related graft donors, with transient mixed chimerism. The protocol was immunoSEQ multiplex PCR, while the TCRdb copy is restricted to in-frame clones and leaves out a portion. This table holds 5,000 or so clones. The starting material was CD4+ T cells from blood (PBMCs), obtained around 15 months after the transplant. The receptors shown here come from a human patient who received a combined kidney and bone marrow transplant. Some T cells may possibly be graft donor cells.

Remarks on this clone: Read coverage stops 3 residues before the CDR3 terminus; the germline J gene supplies the remainder. The genes are TRBV7-9 and TRBJ1-2; maybe TRBD1 (6 bases). V was trimmed by 3 bases and J by 7 bases, leaving 15 bases between them. Germline V gives CDR1 SEHNR, CDR2 FQNEAQ (reference sequence). The CDR3 is 14 amino acids. CDR3: CASSFNGGAAGYTF. The CDR3 DNA, read in part, is TGTGCCAGCAGCTTCAATGGGGGCGCGGCTGGC.

Judged by frequency, this clone is medium-sized. The sequence runs out 3 residues before the end of the CDR3; the remainder is reconstructed from the germline J gene. The V call is TRBV4-2, the J call TRBJ2-2, with TRBD1 as a possible D gene (6 bases). The CDR3 consists of 14 residues. V gave up 4 bases and J gave up 3 bases, with 9 bases separating them. Germline V gives CDR1 LGHNA, CDR2 YNFKEQ. The CDR3 sequence is CASSLQGHTGELFF. The part of the CDR3 DNA that was read is TGTGCCAGCAGCCTACAGGGCCACACCGGGGAG.

Concerning this clone: The read terminates 3 residues ahead of where the CDR3 ends, so the germline J gene completes it. Distinct nucleotide sequences in the sample also encode this CDR3. This chain links TRBV10-1 with TRBJ2-7, with TRBD1 matching 9 bases. The V gene end was trimmed by 6 bases and the J gene end by 1 base; junction bases not matched to a gene: 7. The CDR3 extends over 15 amino acids. Germline assignment: CDR1 WNHNN and CDR2 SYGVQD (reference sequence). Here the CDR3 reads CASSGGDRASYEQYF. The CDR3 DNA, read in part, is TGCGCCAGCAGCGGCGGGGACAGGGCTTCCTACGAG.

This clone shows up as medium-sized by frequency. From the germline J gene comes the end of the CDR3, since the read stops 3 residues before it. This rearrangement joins TRBV7-9 to TRBJ1-1; D is ambiguous. This CDR3 has 14 residues. Germline-derived CDR1 and CDR2 are SEHNR and FQNEAQ (reference sequence). The V end lost 5 bases, the J end lost 1 base, and 11 bases lay between the germline ends. The CDR3 loop reads CASSRTFRNTEAFF. Partial CDR3 DNA: TGTGCCAGCAGCCGAACCTTTAGGAACACTGAA.